The rows below give T cell receptor beta chains drawn from one sample of a study of blood T cell repertoires in COVID-19. Some clones are missing from TCRdb's copy, which holds only in-frame ones; the method was immunoSEQ multiplex PCR. The sample includes some 71,000 clones, 90% of them seen just once. The source material was peripheral blood. The source of these receptors is a man aged 45 to 65 with acute or convalescent COVID-19. The CDR3 runs from the conserved cysteine through the conserved F or W. Fields, in order: CDR3 DNA, CDR3 protein, V gene, D gene, J gene, clone size. A D gene is named only where the DNA matches it firmly. For some rows the clone size is stated as once, few or many, or as a class when expanded; others skip it.

TGTGCCAGCAGCCAAGAGGGCCCTCCAGGGAATCAGCCCCAGCATTTT	CASSQEGPPGNQPQHF	TRBV3-1/TRBV3-2	-	TRBJ1-5	-
TGTGCCAGCAGCCGCTCTAGTGGCGATGAGCAGTTCTTC	CASSRSSGDEQFF	TRBV5-4	-	TRBJ2-1	-
TGTGCCAGCAGCCTCGGCAGCGGGGTGGGGAATGAGCAGTTCTTC	CASSLGSGVGNEQFF	TRBV6-5	TRBD2	TRBJ2-1	-
TGTGCCAGCAGTGACCCGACAGAACCGCTTCCTAGCACAGATACGCAGTATTTT	CASSDPTEPLPSTDTQYF	TRBV25-1	-	TRBJ2-3	-
TGTGCCACCCAGAGGAGCGGGAGTCACAATGAGCAGTTCTTC	CATQRSGSHNEQFF	TRBV28	TRBD2	TRBJ2-1	-
TGTGCCTGGAGCCCCGGACAGGGGGCGGTTGGGGAGCTGTTTTTT	CAWSPGQGAVGELFF	TRBV30	TRBD1	TRBJ2-2	-
TGTGCCAGCAGCCTCAGGGGCGTACGGGAAAAACTGTTTTTT	CASSLRGVREKLFF	TRBV5-5	-	TRBJ1-4	-
TGTGCCAGCAGTGAAGCAACAGGGGGGACGAGCTATGGCTACACCTTC	CASSEATGGTSYGYTF	TRBV2	TRBD1	TRBJ1-2	-
TGCGCCAGCAGCCCAGAGACTAGCACTAGGATAATTCAGTACTTC	CASSPETSTRIIQYF	TRBV4-1	TRBD2	TRBJ2-4	-
TGTGCCAGCTCACCGACAGGGTCCCTTGACGGCTACACCTTC	CASSPTGSLDGYTF	TRBV18	TRBD1	TRBJ1-2	-
TGTGCCAGCAGCCAAGACCTAGCGGAGGAGCAGTTCTTC	CASSQDLAEEQFF	TRBV3-1/TRBV3-2	TRBD2	TRBJ2-1	-
TGTGCCAGCACCGGACCAGGGGGACAGCCCCAGCATTTT	CASTGPGGQPQHF	TRBV27	TRBD1	TRBJ1-5	-
TGTGCCAGCAGCCGGAGAGCGGACAGGGTCGCTGGAAACACCATATATTTT	CASSRRADRVAGNTIYF	TRBV11-2	TRBD1	TRBJ1-3	-
TGCGCCAGCAGCTATTGGACAGGGGGCGACTTCGGGGCCAACGTCCTGACTTTC	CASSYWTGGDFGANVLTF	TRBV5-1	TRBD1	TRBJ2-6	-
TGCGCCAGCAGCTTGTCGGGACAGGGGGCCATTCAGTACTTC	CASSLSGQGAIQYF	TRBV5-1	TRBD1	TRBJ2-4	-
TGTGCCAGCTCGTCACTGACAGCCCGGAGCACCGGGGAGCTGTTTTTT	CASSSLTARSTGELFF	TRBV18	-	TRBJ2-2	-
TGTGCCAGCAGTTTGACTAGCGGGAGTGGAGAGACCCAGTACTTC	CASSLTSGSGETQYF	TRBV6-5	TRBD2	TRBJ2-5	-
TGTGCCAGCAGCCAATCCCTTGCGGATGGCTACACCTTC	CASSQSLADGYTF	TRBV14	-	TRBJ1-2	few
TGTGCCAGCAGTTGGGCAGGGGGCGATGAGCAGTTCTTC	CASSWAGGDEQFF	TRBV27	TRBD1	TRBJ2-1	-
TGTGCCAGCAGTGGAGCCAGGGGGAACTATGGCTACACCTTC	CASSGARGNYGYTF	TRBV2	TRBD1	TRBJ1-2	-
TGCAGCGCCGAAAAGGACAGGGCGAAGTTCTTC	CSAEKDRAKFF	TRBV29-1	TRBD1	TRBJ2-1	once
TGCGCCAGCAGTCAAACCCAGGGTCTAAGCTATGGCTACACCTTC	CASSQTQGLSYGYTF	TRBV5-1	-	TRBJ1-2	-
TGTGCCAGCAGTAGGGGACTGACCTCCTATGGCTACACCTTC	CASSRGLTSYGYTF	TRBV6-4	-	TRBJ1-2	once
TGTGCCAGCAGCGATGGCGGCGGTCTTAACTATGGCTACACCTTC	CASSDGGGLNYGYTF	TRBV5-6	-	TRBJ1-2	-
TGTGCCAGCAGCGTAACCCCAGGGCTAGCGAAAACCGGGGAGCTGTTTTTT	CASSVTPGLAKTGELFF	TRBV9	-	TRBJ2-2	-
TGCGCCAGCAGGCGGACGGCGGGAGTAGACACCGGGGAGCTGTTTTTT	CASRRTAGVDTGELFF	TRBV5-1	TRBD2	TRBJ2-2	-
TGTGCCAGCAGCAGAACTGAAGCTTTCTTT	CASSRTEAFF	TRBV12-3/TRBV12-4	-	TRBJ1-1	-
TGTGCCAGCAGCTCACGACAGGGTGGGGGAGAGACCCAGTACTTC	CASSSRQGGGETQYF	TRBV7-2	TRBD1	TRBJ2-5	-
TGTGCCAGTAGTTCACCGAGGGACAGGGGAAAGCACGAGCAGTACTTC	CASSSPRDRGKHEQYF	TRBV19	TRBD1	TRBJ2-7	once
TGTGCCAGCAAGGGGCCTTGGGGAGACAGGGCAGGCGAGCAGTACTTC	CASKGPWGDRAGEQYF	TRBV2	TRBD1	TRBJ2-7	-
TGTGCCAGCAGCTTGGTGGTAGCGGGAGAGACCCAGTACTTC	CASSLVVAGETQYF	TRBV5-6	TRBD2	TRBJ2-5	-
TGTGCCAGCTCCACCCCGGGACAGGGAAGTGGCTACACCTTC	CASSTPGQGSGYTF	TRBV18	TRBD1	TRBJ1-2	-
TGCGCCAGCAGCCCCGGACAGGGGGATAGCTATGGCTACACCTTC	CASSPGQGDSYGYTF	TRBV4-3	TRBD1	TRBJ1-2	-
TGTGCCAGCAGTAGCGGGAGGGAGGTCAGCGAGACCCAGTACTTC	CASSSGREVSETQYF	TRBV11-2	TRBD2	TRBJ2-5	-
TGTGCCAGCACCCGTAACACCGGGGAGCTGTTTTTT	CASTRNTGELFF	TRBV3-1/TRBV3-2	-	TRBJ2-2	-
TGTGCCAGCAGTTTGGGACTAGCGGGATTAAACAATGAGCAGTTCTTC	CASSLGLAGLNNEQFF	TRBV27	TRBD2	TRBJ2-1	-
TGTGCCAGCAGTTTGCGCGGGACAGGGGAATCACCCCTCCACTTT	CASSLRGTGESPLHF	TRBV5-5	TRBD1	TRBJ1-6	-
TGTGCCAGCAGCTTACAGGAGAACACTGAAGCTTTCTTT	CASSLQENTEAFF	TRBV11-2	-	TRBJ1-1	-
TGTGCCAGGCTACAGGGGATCGGTCAGCCCCAGCATTTT	CARLQGIGQPQHF	TRBV10-3	TRBD1	TRBJ1-5	-
TGTGCCAGCAGCCTAGCGGGAACGAAAGAGACCCAGTACTTC	CASSLAGTKETQYF	TRBV27	TRBD2	TRBJ2-5	-